Presented here are 14 T cell receptor beta chains from one specimen sequenced in a study of CD8 T cells in ankylosing spondylitis. TCRdb called the 5' RACE reads again in MiXCR, with one record for every CDR3 protein. The data show 200,000 to 250,000 distinct CDR3 sequences, with about 11% seen just once and over 20% held by the top ten. The sample consisted of blood, either unsorted or a sorted T cell fraction (not recorded which). These receptors were obtained from a male donor with ankylosing spondylitis or in good health (not recorded which).

This clonotype was observed a handful of times. The chain couples TRBV11-2 to TRBJ1-1; D call uncertain. V was trimmed by 4 bases and J by 1 base, leaving 16 bases between them. There are 16 residues in the CDR3. The germline V gene has CDR1 SGHAT and CDR2 FQNNGV. As DNA, the CDR3 is TGTGCCAGCAGCTCGACCATCGGGCCGGGGAACACTGAAGCTTTCTTT. It yields the protein CASSSTIGPGNTEAFF.

This clonotype occurred many times. This chain connects TRBV28 to TRBJ2-1; 8 bases align to TRBD2. This CDR3 comprises 14 residues. Germline trimming cut 8 bases from V and 4 bases from J; bases unmatched to any gene: 7. Germline loops: CDR1 MDHEN, CDR2 SYDVKM. For the CDR3, the DNA is TGTGCCAGCCAAGGAGGCGGGGGGTACAATGAGCAGTTCTTC. Protein product: CASQGGGGYNEQFF.

This clonotype has at least ten counts. This sequence joins TRBV5-6 and TRBJ2-7; the match to TRBD1 covers 8 bases. The ends lost 4 bases at V and 2 bases at J; junction bases unmatched: 14. This CDR3 has 17 amino acids. The germline gives CDR1 SGHDT, CDR2 YYEEEE. Written as DNA, the CDR3 is TGTGCCAGCAGCCCAATACTTCAGGGGGCGATCACCTACGAGCAGTACTTC. Protein sequence: CASSPILQGAITYEQYF.

This clonotype was seen many times. The rearrangement joins TRBV20-1 to TRBJ2-7; TRBD2 agrees at 9 bases. CDR1 is DFQATT and CDR2 is SNEGSKA in the germline V gene (reference sequence). With V trimmed by 0 bases and J by 1 base, 7 bases remained unmatched. This CDR3 is built from 16 residues. CDR3 DNA sequence: TGCAGTGCTAGAGATCCAAGACTAGCGGTTTCCTACGAGCAGTACTTC. Its protein is CSARDPRLAVSYEQYF.

V is TRBV29-1 and J is TRBJ2-5; D ambiguous. Germline values: CDR1 SQVTM, CDR2 ANQGSEA. V was clipped by 6 bases and J by 5 bases, with 16 bases between them. This CDR3 contains 13 residues. The CDR3 loop is CSVGRFNVETQYF. The CDR3 DNA reads TGCAGCGTCGGACGGTTTAATGTGGAGACCCAGTACTTC.

This clonotype was seen ten or more times. The gene calls are TRBV5-1 and TRBJ2-3; D not resolved. Trimming left V 4 bases short and J 5 bases short, with 17 bases between. CDR3 size: 15 residues. Germline CDR1 SGHRS, CDR2 YFSETQ. CDR3: CASSNSNPGGDTQYF. CDR3 in DNA: TGCGCCAGCAGCAATTCTAACCCGGGTGGAGATACGCAGTATTTT.

The sample holds many counts of this clonotype. This chain connects TRBV7-2 to TRBJ2-1; D is possibly TRBD1 (6 bases). The CDR3 extends over 14 amino acids. Trimming removed 0 bases at V and 10 bases at J, with 13 bases between. Germline V gene lookup returns CDR1 SGHTA and CDR2 FQGNSA. The CDR3 loop is CASSLAAGASEQFF. The CDR3 DNA follows: TGTGCCAGCAGCTTAGCCGCAGGGGCGAGCGAGCAGTTCTTC.

In this sample, this clonotype turned up many times. This chain connects TRBV5-1 to TRBJ2-1; D gene unclear. CDR1 is SGHRS and CDR2 is YFSETQ in the germline V gene. V lost 0 bases to trimming and J lost 3 bases, with 7 bases between them. CDR3 size: 14 residues. The CDR3 protein is CASSLVSNYNEQFF. The CDR3 DNA follows: TGCGCCAGCAGCTTGGTTTCCAACTACAATGAGCAGTTCTTC.

There are many counts of this clonotype. J is TRBJ1-1 and V is TRBV5-1, with a tentative D call TRBD1 (6 bases). V lost 4 bases to trimming and J lost 4 bases, with 17 bases between them. The CDR3 has 15 residues. CDR1 is SGHRS and CDR2 is YFSETQ in the germline V gene. CDR3 nucleotides: TGCGCCAGCAGCCCCGTTGCGACAGGTCGCACTGAAGCTTTCTTT. Translated: CASSPVATGRTEAFF.

This clonotype occurred many times. V is TRBV9 and J is TRBJ2-5; TRBD1 matches 8 bases. The CDR3 contains 15 residues. Trimming took 2 bases from V and 2 from J; bases not matched to a gene: 5. The V gene's germline CDR1 is SGDLS and CDR2 YYNGEE. The CDR3 loop is CASSVGQGAQETQYF. CDR3 coding DNA: TGTGCCAGCAGCGTCGGCCAGGGGGCTCAAGAGACCCAGTACTTC. The whole variable domain, remainder taken from reference TRBV9 and TRBJ2-5, is DSGVTQTPKHLITATGQRVTLRCSPRSGDLSVYWYQQSLDQGLQFLIQYYNGEERAKGNILERFSAQQFPDLHSELNLSSLELGDSALYFCASSVGQGAQETQYFGPGTRLLVL.

This clonotype was seen a few times. The genes are TRBV7-6 and TRBJ2-7, with TRBD1 matching over 7 bases. With V trimmed by 5 bases and J by 5 bases, 3 bases remained unmatched. Germline values: CDR1 SGHVS, CDR2 FNYEAQ. This CDR3 has 12 amino acids. CDR3 protein: CASSRTGHEQYF. The CDR3 nucleotides are TGTGCCAGCAGCCGGACAGGCCACGAGCAGTACTTC.

This clonotype was observed many times. The chain uses TRBV7-2 and TRBJ2-7; no clear D. Germline-derived CDR1 and CDR2 are SGHTA and FQGNSA. The CDR3 is 14 residues long. Trimming removed 3 bases from V and 3 bases from J, with 12 bases in between. The CDR3 DNA follows: TGTGCCAGCAGCTTGGGTTTGATTGGCTACGAGCAGTACTTC. Encoded protein: CASSLGLIGYEQYF.

This clonotype was picked up many times. The CDR3 DNA is TGTGCCAGCAGCACGGCCCCCACCCCCAAAGCTTTCTTT. Translation: CASSTAPTPKAFF. This sequence joins TRBV12-3 or TRBV12-4 and TRBJ1-1; the D is unclear. With 6 bases removed from V and 9 bases from J, the gap between germline ends came to 17 bases. The CDR3 loop spans 13 amino acids.

This clonotype has a count of ten or more. This sequence joins TRBV5-6 and TRBJ1-3; TRBD1 is a possible D gene (5 bases). The CDR3 has 16 amino acids. V shed 3 bases and J shed 0 bases, with 13 bases lying between them. The germline V gene has CDR1 SGHDT and CDR2 YYEEEE. CDR3 nucleotide sequence: TGTGCCAGCAGCTATCCGGGACCTTTCTCTGGAAACACCATATATTTT. Encoded protein: CASSYPGPFSGNTIYF.